This T cell receptor (beta chain) derives from a study of PD-1 blockade in classical Hodgkin lymphoma. The overall study: A 3 mg/kg intravenous dose of nivolumab was received by patients every 2 weeks. The study's findings and limits: By cycle point C4D1, TCR diversity had risen significantly in CD4+ cells (but not CD8+ cells). Newly diagnosed patients were reported to exhibit reduced baseline TCR diversity relative to healthy donors. The drivers behind the repertoire differences, possibly disease activity or prior therapy, remain undefined.

Clones were sequenced by immunoSEQ multiplex PCR, and TCRdb holds only the in-frame ones, with some missing. The data show roughly 28,000 clones, with 65% to 75% seen just once and 26% held by the top ten. The CDR3 is made up of 14 amino acids. V was pared by 4 bases and J by 0 bases, with 9 bases between. Germline V gene data show CDR1 as MNHEY and CDR2 as SMNVEV (reference sequence). A remark on this clone: Its specificity is unknown.

All trial patients relapsed after autologous stem cell transplantation. This chain uses TRBV27 with TRBJ2-5, with D unclear. This clonotype was sampled from a human donor with classical Hodgkin lymphoma. The sequenced sample was peripheral blood mononuclear cells (PBMCs), obtained before the second cycle of nivolumab. CDR3 coding DNA: TGTGCCAGCAGTTCTCCAGCGAACCAAGAGACCCAGTACTTC. Amino acid sequence: CASSSPANQETQYF.